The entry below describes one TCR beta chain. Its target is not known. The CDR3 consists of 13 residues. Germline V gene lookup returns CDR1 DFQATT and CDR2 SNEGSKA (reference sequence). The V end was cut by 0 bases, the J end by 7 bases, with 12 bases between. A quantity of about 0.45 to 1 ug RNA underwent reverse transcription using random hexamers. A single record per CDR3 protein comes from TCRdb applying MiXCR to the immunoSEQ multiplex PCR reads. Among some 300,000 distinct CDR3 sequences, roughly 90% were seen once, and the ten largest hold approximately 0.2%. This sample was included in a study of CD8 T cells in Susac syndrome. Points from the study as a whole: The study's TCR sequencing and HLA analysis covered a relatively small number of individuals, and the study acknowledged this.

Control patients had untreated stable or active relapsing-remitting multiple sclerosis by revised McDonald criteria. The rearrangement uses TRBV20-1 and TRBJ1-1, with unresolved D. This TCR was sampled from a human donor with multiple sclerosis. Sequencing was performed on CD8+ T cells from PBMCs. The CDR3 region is CSARDLPGVEAFF. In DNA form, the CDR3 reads TGCAGTGCTAGAGATCTTCCGGGTGTTGAAGCTTTCTTT.